This T cell receptor (beta chain) comes out of a study of beta chain features in type 1 diabetes. Study-level information: Age, gender and cell yields were alike across patients and healthy donors. Overall study results and limits: Shorter TCRB CDR3s, moderately but significantly so, marked every one of the four CD4+ subsets in Type 1 diabetes patients. Whatever favoring of shorter templates PCR might show would apply equally to patients and controls.

This CDR3 comprises 11 residues. Germline CDR1 reads GTSNPN; CDR2 reads SVGIG (reference sequence). With 2 bases removed from V and 4 bases from J, the gap between germline ends came to 6 bases. This clone was counted a few times. Its cognate antigen is unknown. Other DNA sequences within the sample encode an identical CDR3. Every bit of the isolated RNA underwent reverse transcription, so sequencing read expressed TCRB transcripts. Clones were read by immunoSEQ multiplex PCR, and TCRdb kept only the in-frame ones, dropping some. The data show some 330,000 clones, 10% to 15% seen once. One heparinised draw, averaging about 110 mL, was taken per donor.

This chain joins TRBV30 and TRBJ2-7, with D possibly being TRBD2 (6 bases). This clonotype was sampled from a woman aged 18 to 35 with type 1 diabetes. The specimen was naive CD4+ T cells from blood. The chain's CDR3 is CAWSRGYEQYF. DNA of the CDR3: TGTGCCTGGAGTCGGGGGTACGAGCAGTACTTC.